This is a list of T cell receptor beta chains from one sample in a study of cytomegalovirus exposure and HLA in healthy donors. TCRdb's table, derived via immunoSEQ multiplex PCR, lists solely in-frame clones and lacks some. The table records about 170,000 clones, approximately 81% of them present only once. Sequencing was done on a sample of PBMCs. These TCRs come from a man aged 30-40 years in good health and CMV-seropositive. CDR3s include the opening cysteine and the closing phenylalanine or tryptophan. The D gene is left open where the match is weak. Rows give clone size only sometimes, using once, few, many, or a class for an expanded clone.

V	size	D	length	J	DNA	CDR3
TRBV12-5	-	TRBD2	17	TRBJ2-3	TGTGCTAGTGGTTTGGTCGGGAGCGGGGAGGAGGCAGATACGCAGTATTTT	CASGLVGSGEEADTQYF
TRBV11-3	-	TRBD2	18	TRBJ2-2	TGTGCCAGCAGCCCGTTTGTCAGCGGGAATAAGAACACCGGGGAGCTGTTTTTT	CASSPFVSGNKNTGELFF
TRBV5-1	-	-	16	TRBJ1-6	TGCGCCAGCAGCTTGACGGAGAGCTCCTATAATTCACCCCTCCACTTT	CASSLTESSYNSPLHF
TRBV19	-	-	14	TRBJ2-2	TGTGCCAGTAGGGTAGCGGCGAACACCGGGGAGCTGTTTTTT	CASRVAANTGELFF
TRBV6-1	-	-	15	TRBJ2-6	TGTGCCAGCAGTGAAAACCCCGGGGGGGCCAACGTCCTGACTTTC	CASSENPGGANVLTF
TRBV15	-	TRBD2	14	TRBJ2-1	TGTGCCACCAGCCGGCGGGAGTTCCACAATGAGCAGTTCTTC	CATSRREFHNEQFF
TRBV6-6	-	-	14	TRBJ1-2	TGTGCCAGCAGTTACTCCAAGGGACAACACGGCTACACCTTC	CASSYSKGQHGYTF
TRBV6-6	-	-	14	TRBJ1-2	TGTGCCAGCAGCCACGATACAGGGTTGGATGGCTACACCTTC	CASSHDTGLDGYTF
TRBV28	-	-	16	TRBJ2-3	TGTGCCAGCAGTTTATACTCCTCCGTTGCGGCAGATACGCAGTATTTT	CASSLYSSVAADTQYF
TRBV7-9	few	-	14	TRBJ1-4	TGTGCCAGCAGCTTGGGGGGGACGAATGAAAAACTGTTTTTT	CASSLGGTNEKLFF
TRBV5-1	once	-	13	TRBJ2-7	TGCGCCAGCAGAAAATACCGGGAGCTAGAACTGTACTTC	CASRKYRELELYF
TRBV6-1	-	TRBD2	15	TRBJ2-7	TGTGCCAGCAGTGAAGATACTAGCGGGAGCTACGAGCAGTACTTC	CASSEDTSGSYEQYF
TRBV5-1	-	TRBD2	15	TRBJ2-1	TGCGCCAGCAGCCCTGCTAGCGGGAGACGGCATGAGCAGTTCTTC	CASSPASGRRHEQFF
TRBV7-3	few	TRBD2	16	TRBJ2-1	TGTGCCAGCAGCTTAGTCGCGGCTAGCGGCCACAATGAGCAGTTCTTC	CASSLVAASGHNEQFF
TRBV5-4	-	TRBD2	16	TRBJ2-5	TGTGCCAGCAGCTTGGGGGGGGGACCGAGAGCAGAGACCCAGTACTTC	CASSLGGGPRAETQYF
TRBV4-3	-	TRBD2	17	TRBJ2-1	TGCGCCAGCAGCCCTAACACACTAGCGGGAGTTGTGAATGAGCAGTTCTTC	CASSPNTLAGVVNEQFF
TRBV28	-	TRBD2	15	TRBJ2-7	TGTGCCAGCAGTTACCCGGGACTAGCGGGCTACGAGCAGTACTTC	CASSYPGLAGYEQYF
TRBV9	-	-	14	TRBJ2-4	TGTGCCAGCAGCGTCAGCCCCGCCGGGAACATTCAGTACTTC	CASSVSPAGNIQYF
TRBV18	-	-	18	TRBJ2-1	TGTGCCAGCTCACCATCGATAGCACTTGGGAGCTTCTTGAATGAGCAGTTCTTC	CASSPSIALGSFLNEQFF
TRBV7-3	once	TRBD2	16	TRBJ2-5	TGTGCCAGCAGCTTAGGGGCGGGAGAAGGAGAGGAGACCCAGTACTTC	CASSLGAGEGEETQYF
TRBV18	-	TRBD2	17	TRBJ2-1	TGTGCCAGCTCACCCCAACCCCGAACTAGCGGGAGTAGTGAGCAGTTCTTC	CASSPQPRTSGSSEQFF
TRBV7-8	-	-	13	TRBJ1-5	TGTGCCAGCAGCTTAGGGCCGAATCAGCCCCAGCATTTT	CASSLGPNQPQHF
TRBV7-9	-	-	15	TRBJ1-5	TGTGCCAGCAGCTTGGCCGACAGTAGCAATCAGCCCCAGCATTTT	CASSLADSSNQPQHF
TRBV4-1	few	-	16	TRBJ1-5	TGCGCCAGCAGCCAAGATGCCCCCGGGGTGCGGCAGCCCCAGCATTTT	CASSQDAPGVRQPQHF
TRBV7-9	-	-	15	TRBJ2-3	TGTGCCAGCAGCTTAGCGGAGGGTTGGGCAGATACGCAGTATTTT	CASSLAEGWADTQYF
TRBV20-1	once	-	11	TRBJ2-5	TGCAGTGCCCGGGACTTCGAGACCCAGTACTTC	CSARDFETQYF
TRBV5-1	-	TRBD2	14	TRBJ2-3	TGCGCCAGCGCAACTAGCGGAGCCACAGATACGCAGTATTTT	CASATSGATDTQYF
TRBV5-6	few	-	14	TRBJ2-3	TGTGCCAGCAGCCAACGGGACACCACAGATACGCAGTATTTT	CASSQRDTTDTQYF
TRBV2	-	TRBD2	13	TRBJ2-5	TGTGCCAGTAAGCGGGAGGTGAGAGAGACCCAGTACTTC	CASKREVRETQYF
TRBV6-6	few	-	15	TRBJ2-4	TGTGCCAGCAGTTACCAGGGAGGAGCCAAAAACATTCAGTACTTC	CASSYQGGAKNIQYF
TRBV5-4	-	TRBD1	13	TRBJ1-4	TGTGCCAGCAGCCCAGACAGGGGCGGAAAACTGTTTTTT	CASSPDRGGKLFF
TRBV27	-	-	15	TRBJ1-5	TGTGCCAGCAGCCCAGCTCGGGGGGGGAATCAGCCCCAGCATTTT	CASSPARGGNQPQHF
TRBV7-9	-	TRBD2	15	TRBJ2-7	TGTGCCAGCAGCCTCCTAAGACTAGCGGGAGACGAGCAGTACTTC	CASSLLRLAGDEQYF
TRBV5-1	-	TRBD2	15	TRBJ2-1	TGCGCCAGCAGCCCCGGACTAGCGGGAGAAGGTGAGCAGTTCTTC	CASSPGLAGEGEQFF
TRBV5-1	-	-	14	TRBJ2-5	TGCGCCAGCAGCCAAGGCAGACAAAGCGAGACCCAGTACTTC	CASSQGRQSETQYF
TRBV28	-	TRBD2	21	TRBJ2-1	TGTGCCAGCAGTTTGATCTTGACTAGCGGGAGAGGGCCTACCTCCTACAATGAGCAGTTCTTC	CASSLILTSGRGPTSYNEQFF
TRBV9	-	-	15	TRBJ1-3	TGTGCCAGCAGCCCACCCCAGGGAAGCGGAAACACCATATATTTT	CASSPPQGSGNTIYF
TRBV18	-	TRBD1	14	TRBJ1-5	TGTGCCAGCTCACCCGGGACAGGGAATCAGCCCCAGCATTTT	CASSPGTGNQPQHF
TRBV9	-	TRBD2	15	TRBJ2-1	TGTGCCAGCAGCTTAGGGGGACTAGCGGGAGGATCGCAGTTCTTC	CASSLGGLAGGSQFF
TRBV7-9	-	TRBD1	15	TRBJ1-1	TGTGCCAGCAGCGGGGGACAGTCCATGAACACTGAAGCTTTCTTT	CASSGGQSMNTEAFF
TRBV13	-	TRBD2	18	TRBJ2-5	TGTGCCAGCAGCTTTGGGACTAGCGGGAGAAAAGGGAGGGAGACCCAGTACTTC	CASSFGTSGRKGRETQYF
TRBV25-1	-	TRBD2	15	TRBJ2-3	TGTGCCAGCAGTGAATGGGGGGGAGCGGGAGATACGCAGTATTTT	CASSEWGGAGDTQYF
TRBV6-1	-	TRBD2	14	TRBJ2-7	TGTGCCACCGCAAATTTAGCGGGAAAGTCCGAGCAGTACTTC	CATANLAGKSEQYF